These T cell receptor beta chains were read from a single sample in a study of blood T cell repertoires in COVID-19. Libraries were prepared by immunoSEQ multiplex PCR; TCRdb keeps only in-frame clonotypes and omits some of them. The sample has about 300,000 clones, 86% seen once; the top ten hold about 10%. Sequencing used PBMCs or T cells enriched from blood (not recorded which). The receptors originated from a woman under 30 who had recovered from COVID-19. CDR3s include the opening cysteine and the closing phenylalanine or tryptophan. Fields, in order: D gene, V gene, clone size, J gene, CDR3 DNA, CDR3 protein. The D gene is left open where the match is weak. The size field is filled for only some rows; it gives once, few, many or a size class.

D: TRBD2; V: TRBV11-2; size: NA; J: TRBJ2-3; DNA: TGTGCCAGCAGCTTAGGGGCGGGAGGGCCGACAGATACGCAGTATTTT; CDR3: CASSLGAGGPTDTQYF
D: NA; V: TRBV29-1; size: NA; J: TRBJ1-4; DNA: TGCAGCGGAACAGGGCCAACTAATGAAAAACTGTTTTTT; CDR3: CSGTGPTNEKLFF
D: NA; V: TRBV24-1; size: NA; J: TRBJ1-4; DNA: TGTGCCACCAGTGATGGGGGCAGTTTCCCGGAGGAAAAACTGTTTTTT; CDR3: CATSDGGSFPEEKLFF
D: TRBD2; V: TRBV7-3; size: NA; J: TRBJ2-2; DNA: TGTGCCAGCAGCTTATGGACTAGCGGGGTAGCGGGCACCGGGGAGCTGTTTTTT; CDR3: CASSLWTSGVAGTGELFF
D: NA; V: TRBV3-1/TRBV3-2; size: NA; J: TRBJ2-1; DNA: TGTGCCAGCAGCCAAGGTGTCAGGGCCGATGAGCAGTTCTTC; CDR3: CASSQGVRADEQFF
D: NA; V: TRBV28; size: once; J: TRBJ1-6; DNA: TGTGCCAGCAGTAGGCCGAGTGCGGGGACCCTCCACTTT; CDR3: CASSRPSAGTLHF
D: TRBD1; V: TRBV9; size: NA; J: TRBJ1-4; DNA: TGTGCCAGCAGCGCGAGGACAGGGGAGATCGGAGAAAAACTGTTTTTT; CDR3: CASSARTGEIGEKLFF
D: NA; V: TRBV7-7; size: NA; J: TRBJ2-2; DNA: TGTGCCAGCAGCGTACGGGTGGACACCGGGGAGCTGTTTTTT; CDR3: CASSVRVDTGELFF
D: NA; V: TRBV28; size: NA; J: TRBJ1-4; DNA: TGTGCCAGCAGCCTCAGAGAAAAACTGTTTTTT; CDR3: CASSLREKLFF
D: NA; V: TRBV5-6; size: NA; J: TRBJ2-7; DNA: TGTGCCAGCAGCTTAGAGACGGAGGCCTACGAGCAGTACTTC; CDR3: CASSLETEAYEQYF
D: TRBD1; V: TRBV18; size: NA; J: TRBJ2-2; DNA: TGTGCCAGCTCACCGACAGGGCTGAACACCGGGGAGCTGTTTTTT; CDR3: CASSPTGLNTGELFF
D: NA; V: TRBV10-2; size: NA; J: TRBJ1-2; DNA: TGCGCCAGCAGTGAGCCGGTTGGGGGCTCCTATGGCTACACCTTC; CDR3: CASSEPVGGSYGYTF
D: TRBD1; V: TRBV4-1; size: once; J: TRBJ1-2; DNA: TGCGCCAGCAGCCAGGGTTCGACAGGGGGCAACTATGGCTACACCTTC; CDR3: CASSQGSTGGNYGYTF
D: NA; V: TRBV5-4; size: NA; J: TRBJ2-2; DNA: TGTGCCAGCAGCTGGAGGGGCCGAGAAGGTAACACCGGGGAGCTGTTTTTT; CDR3: CASSWRGREGNTGELFF
D: NA; V: TRBV19; size: NA; J: TRBJ1-1; DNA: TGTGCCAGTAGTGCCGGCTCAAGGACTGGGGACACTGAAGCTTTCTTT; CDR3: CASSAGSRTGDTEAFF